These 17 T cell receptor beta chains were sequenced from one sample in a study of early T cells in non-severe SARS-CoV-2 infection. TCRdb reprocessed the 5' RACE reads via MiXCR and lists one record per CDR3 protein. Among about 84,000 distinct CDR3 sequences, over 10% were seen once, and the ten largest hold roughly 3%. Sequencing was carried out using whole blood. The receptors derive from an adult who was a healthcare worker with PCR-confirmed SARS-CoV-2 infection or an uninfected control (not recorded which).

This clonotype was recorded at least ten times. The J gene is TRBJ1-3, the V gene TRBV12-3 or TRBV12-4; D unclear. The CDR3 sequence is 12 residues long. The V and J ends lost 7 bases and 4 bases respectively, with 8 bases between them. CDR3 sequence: CASNLGGNTIYF. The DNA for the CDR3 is TGTGCCAGCAATCTAGGGGGAAACACCATATATTTT.

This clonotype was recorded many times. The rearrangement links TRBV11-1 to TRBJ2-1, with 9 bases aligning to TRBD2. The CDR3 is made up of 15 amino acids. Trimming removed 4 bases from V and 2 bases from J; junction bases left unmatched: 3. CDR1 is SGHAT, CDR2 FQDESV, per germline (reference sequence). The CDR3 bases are TGTGCCAGCAGCTGGCGGGAGGGCCCCTACAATGAGCAGTTCTTC. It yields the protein CASSWREGPYNEQFF.

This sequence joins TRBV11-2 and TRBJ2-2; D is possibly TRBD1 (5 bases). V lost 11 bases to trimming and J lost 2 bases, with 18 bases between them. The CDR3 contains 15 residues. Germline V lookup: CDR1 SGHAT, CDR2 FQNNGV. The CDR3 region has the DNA TGTGCCCAGGTCCAGGGAAGCCAAAACACCGGGGAGCTGTTTTTT. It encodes CAQVQGSQNTGELFF.

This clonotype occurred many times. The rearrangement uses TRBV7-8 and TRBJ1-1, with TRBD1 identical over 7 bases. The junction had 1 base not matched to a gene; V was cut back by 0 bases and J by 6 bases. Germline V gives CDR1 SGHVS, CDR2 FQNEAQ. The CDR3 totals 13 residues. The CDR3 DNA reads TGTGCCAGCAGCTTAGCAGGGGGCCCTGAAGCTTTCTTT. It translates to CASSLAGGPEAFF.

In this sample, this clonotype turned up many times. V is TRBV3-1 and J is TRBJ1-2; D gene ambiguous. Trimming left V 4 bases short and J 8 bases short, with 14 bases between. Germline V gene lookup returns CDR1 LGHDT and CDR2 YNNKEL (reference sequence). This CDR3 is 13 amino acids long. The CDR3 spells CASSPIEGRGYTF. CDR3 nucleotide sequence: TGTGCCAGCAGCCCGATAGAGGGTCGGGGCTACACCTTC.

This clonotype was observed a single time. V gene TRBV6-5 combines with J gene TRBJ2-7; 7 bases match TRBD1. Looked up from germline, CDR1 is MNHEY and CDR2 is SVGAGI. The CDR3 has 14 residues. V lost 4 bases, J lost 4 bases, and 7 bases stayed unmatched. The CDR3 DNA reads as TGTGCCAGCAGTTCCCGGACAGGATCATACGAGCAGTACTTC. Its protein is CASSSRTGSYEQYF.

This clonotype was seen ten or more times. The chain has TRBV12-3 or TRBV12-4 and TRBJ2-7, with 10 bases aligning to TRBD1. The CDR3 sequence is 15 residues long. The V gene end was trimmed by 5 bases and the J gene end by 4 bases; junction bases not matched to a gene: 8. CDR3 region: CASSPWGTGDYEQYF. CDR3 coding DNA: TGTGCCAGCAGTCCTTGGGGGACAGGGGATTACGAGCAGTACTTC.

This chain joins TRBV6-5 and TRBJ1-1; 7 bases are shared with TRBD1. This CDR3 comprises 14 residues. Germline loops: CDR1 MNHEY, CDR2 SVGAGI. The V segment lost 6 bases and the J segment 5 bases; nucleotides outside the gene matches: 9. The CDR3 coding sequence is TGTGCCAGCAGCCGCGCCCAGGGGGGTACTGAAGCTTTCTTT. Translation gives CASSRAQGGTEAFF.

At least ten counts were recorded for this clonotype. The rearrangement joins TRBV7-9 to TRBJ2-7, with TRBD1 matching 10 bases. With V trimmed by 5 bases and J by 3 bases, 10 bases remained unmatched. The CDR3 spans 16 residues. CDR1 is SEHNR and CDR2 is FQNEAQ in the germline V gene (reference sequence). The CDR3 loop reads CASSGVGQGIYYEQYF. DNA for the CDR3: TGTGCCAGCAGCGGAGTGGGACAGGGGATCTACTACGAGCAGTACTTC.

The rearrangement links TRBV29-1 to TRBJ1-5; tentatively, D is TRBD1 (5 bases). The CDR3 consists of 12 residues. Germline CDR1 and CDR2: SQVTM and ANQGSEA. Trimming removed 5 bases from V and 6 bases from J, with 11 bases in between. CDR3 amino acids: CSVRDAGQPQHF. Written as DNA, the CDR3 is TGCAGCGTTCGGGACGCGGGTCAGCCCCAGCATTTT.

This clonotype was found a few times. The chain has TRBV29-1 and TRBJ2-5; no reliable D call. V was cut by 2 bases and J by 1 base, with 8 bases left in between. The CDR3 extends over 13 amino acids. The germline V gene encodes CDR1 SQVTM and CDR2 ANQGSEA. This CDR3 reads CSVERSPQETQYF. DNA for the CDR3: TGCAGCGTTGAAAGATCCCCCCAAGAGACCCAGTACTTC. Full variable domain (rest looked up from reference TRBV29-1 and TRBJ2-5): SAVISQKPSRDICQRGTSLTIQCQVDSQVTMMFWYRQQPGQSLTLIATANQGSEATYESGFVIDKFPISRPNLTFSTLTVSNMSPEDSSIYLCSVERSPQETQYFGPGTRLLVL.

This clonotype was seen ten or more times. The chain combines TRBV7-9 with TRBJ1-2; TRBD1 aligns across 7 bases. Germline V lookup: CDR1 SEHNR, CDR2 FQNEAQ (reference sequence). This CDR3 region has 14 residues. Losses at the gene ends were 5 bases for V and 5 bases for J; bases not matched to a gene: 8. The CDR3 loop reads CASSEEGAGYGYTF. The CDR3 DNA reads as TGTGCCAGCAGCGAGGAGGGGGCAGGGTATGGCTACACCTTC.

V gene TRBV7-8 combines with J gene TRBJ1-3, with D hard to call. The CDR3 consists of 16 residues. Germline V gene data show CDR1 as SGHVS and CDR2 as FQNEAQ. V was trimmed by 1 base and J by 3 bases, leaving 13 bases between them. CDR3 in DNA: TGTGCCAGCAGCTTAGAACCCCAAAGCATTGGAAACACCATATATTTT. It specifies CASSLEPQSIGNTIYF. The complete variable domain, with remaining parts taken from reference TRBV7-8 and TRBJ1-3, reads GAGVSQSPRYKVAKRGQDVALRCDPISGHVSLFWYQQALGQGPEFLTYFQNEAQLDKSGLPSDRFFAERPEGSVSTLKIQRTQQEDSAVYLCASSLEPQSIGNTIYFGEGSWLTVV.

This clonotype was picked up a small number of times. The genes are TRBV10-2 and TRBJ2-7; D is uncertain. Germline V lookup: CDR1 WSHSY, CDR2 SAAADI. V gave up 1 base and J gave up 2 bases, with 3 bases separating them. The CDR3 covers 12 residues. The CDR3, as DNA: TGCGCCAGCAGTGAGTTACCCTACGAGCAGTACTTC. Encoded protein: CASSELPYEQYF.

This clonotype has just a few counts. As DNA, the CDR3 is TGTGCCAGCAGTTTTAGCGGGGCCGTGGGCACTGAAGCTTTCTTT. Its protein is CASSFSGAVGTEAFF. The V call is TRBV12-3 or TRBV12-4, the J call TRBJ1-1; D is possibly TRBD1 (5 bases). V was pared by 3 bases and J by 4 bases, with 15 bases between. The CDR3 runs to 15 residues.

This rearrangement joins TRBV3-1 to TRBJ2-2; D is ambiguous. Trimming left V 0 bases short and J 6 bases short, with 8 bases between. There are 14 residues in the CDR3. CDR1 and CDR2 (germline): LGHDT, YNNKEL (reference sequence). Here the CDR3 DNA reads TGTGCCAGCAGCCAAGAGTTGTGGCCCGGGGAGCTGTTTTTT. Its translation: CASSQELWPGELFF.

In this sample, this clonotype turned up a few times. The CDR3 sequence: CASSSRGDTQYF. As DNA, the CDR3 is TGTGCCAGCAGCTCCCGTGGGGATACGCAGTATTTT. This chain connects TRBV3-1 to TRBJ2-3, with unresolved D. Deletions cut 5 bases from V and 6 bases from J, with 9 bases between. The germline gives CDR1 LGHDT, CDR2 YNNKEL (reference sequence). The CDR3 runs 12 residues.